This passage covers 30 T cell receptor beta chains from one sample sequenced in a study of blood T cell repertoires in COVID-19. This table comes from immunoSEQ multiplex PCR, and its TCRdb copy is limited to in-frame clones, with some not included. The table records around 130,000 clones, 65% to 80% of them present only once. The material sequenced was peripheral blood. These receptors were collected from a man aged 50 to 59 with acute or convalescent COVID-19.

The chain has TRBV29-1 and TRBJ2-5, with 10 bases that match TRBD2. J was trimmed by 5 bases and V by 1 base; bases with no gene match: 7. This CDR3 has 15 residues. Germline assignment: CDR1 SQVTM and CDR2 ANQGSEA. CDR3 in DNA: TGCAGCGTTGAAGGGAGCAGCGGGGGGGCGGAGACCCAGTACTTC. The encoded protein is CSVEGSSGGAETQYF.

This clone was recorded a few times. Being one base from a much bigger clone, this may be a read error. This chain connects TRBV2 to TRBJ2-5, with 11 bases that match TRBD2. The CDR3 consists of 15 residues. The ends lost 2 bases at V and 5 bases at J; junction bases unmatched: 4. Germline assignment: CDR1 SNHLY and CDR2 FYNNEI. In nucleotides, the CDR3 is TGTGCCAGCAGTGAATTAGCGGGGGGGCAGGAGACCCAGTACTTC. It codes for CASSELAGGQETQYF.

Only one count was recorded for this clone. The chain recombines TRBV27 with TRBJ2-3, with 9 bases aligning to TRBD2. There are 16 residues in the CDR3. The J segment lost 2 bases and the V segment lost 7 bases, leaving 10 bases of the junction unmatched. Germline V CDR1 and CDR2: MNHEY, SMNVEV (reference sequence). As DNA, the CDR3 is TGTGCCAGCATTTCAACGAGCGGGGGGACCACAGATACGCAGTATTTT. As protein: CASISTSGGTTDTQYF.

This clone was recorded only once. J is TRBJ1-2 and V is TRBV3-1 (or the pseudogene TRBV3-2), with D perhaps matching TRBD1 (6 bases). In germline, CDR1 is LGHDT, CDR2 YNNKEL (reference sequence). The CDR3 spans 17 residues. V lost 4 bases, J lost 7 bases, and 25 bases lay in between. The CDR3 nucleotides are TGTGCCAGCAGCCCTACCGTACAAGGGGGAAATAGGATTGGCTACACCTTC. It yields the protein CASSPTVQGGNRIGYTF.

The rearrangement links TRBV18 to TRBJ2-7, with a weak D call TRBD2 (6 bases). V was trimmed by 5 bases and J by 5 bases, leaving 16 bases between them. CDR1 and CDR2 (germline): KGHSH, LQKENI. The CDR3 is 14 residues long. In DNA form, the CDR3 reads TGTGCCAGCTCAGCGGGGCCGGGGACGAACGAGCAGTACTTC. As protein: CASSAGPGTNEQYF.

This clone was seen just once. The rearrangement links TRBV2 to TRBJ2-7, with D unresolved. The length of the CDR3 is 13 residues. The germline V gene encodes CDR1 SNHLY and CDR2 FYNNEI. Trimming stripped 4 bases from V and 6 bases from J, with 13 bases between. CDR3 nucleotide sequence: TGTGCCAGCAGTGGTATAAGCGTTGGCGAGCAGTACGTC. Amino acid sequence: CASSGISVGEQYV.

The gene calls are TRBV19 and TRBJ2-3, with D perhaps TRBD1 (6 bases). V dropped 2 bases and J dropped 2 bases, with 11 bases sitting between them. The CDR3 is made up of 15 amino acids. Germline CDR1 LNHDA, CDR2 SQIVND (reference sequence). The CDR3 nucleotides are TGTGCCAGTAGTATAAGAGGGGGTGACACAGATACGCAGTATTTT. It yields the protein CASSIRGGDTDTQYF.

The rearrangement joins TRBV12-5 to TRBJ2-2, with TRBD1 identical over 7 bases. Looked up from germline, CDR1 is LGHNT and CDR2 is FRNRAP. The V gene end was trimmed by 5 bases and the J gene end by 1 base; junction bases not matched to a gene: 7. The CDR3 totals 16 residues. CDR3 sequence reads: CASGILQGWNTGELFF. The CDR3 DNA reads as TGTGCTAGTGGTATCCTACAGGGGTGGAACACCGGGGAGCTGTTTTTT.

This chain links TRBV5-1 with TRBJ1-3; 8 bases map to TRBD1. V shed 3 bases, J shed 1 base, and the junction held 6 bases outside the gene matches. Germline assignment: CDR1 SGHRS and CDR2 YFSETQ. CDR3 length: 16 amino acids. The CDR3 here is CASSSADRGSGNTIYF. The CDR3 nucleotides read TGCGCCAGCAGCTCGGCTGACAGGGGATCTGGAAACACCATATATTTT.

This clone has just a few counts. The genes are TRBV7-8 and TRBJ2-1; D might be TRBD2 (5 bases). The CDR3 is 15 residues long. The V end lost 5 bases, the J end lost 8 bases, and 19 bases lay between the germline ends. Germline CDR1 is SGHVS and CDR2 is FQNEAQ. Here the CDR3 reads CASSLSSGGVDEQFF. Written as DNA, the CDR3 is TGTGCCAGCAGCCTTAGCAGCGGTGGGGTTGATGAGCAGTTCTTC.

This clone came up a few times. This chain links TRBV28 with TRBJ2-3, with 8 bases matching TRBD1. Trimming at V came to 5 bases and at J to 3 bases, leaving 4 bases not matched to a gene. Germline-derived CDR1 and CDR2 are MDHEN and SYDVKM. The CDR3 is made up of 14 amino acids. The CDR3 region has the DNA TGTGCCAGCAGTACAGGGGGAGCAACAGATACGCAGTATTTT. Protein sequence: CASSTGGATDTQYF. The whole variable domain, filled in from reference TRBV28 and TRBJ2-3, reads DVKVTQSSRYLVKRTGEKVFLECVQDMDHENMFWYRQDPGLGLRLIYFSYDVKMKEKGDIPEGYSVSREKKERFSLILESASTNQTSMYLCASSTGGATDTQYFGPGTRLTVL.

Here the CDR3 reads CASSPRPGGNTEAFF. CDR3 DNA: TGCGCCAGCAGCCCTCGTCCCGGGGGGAACACTGAAGCTTTCTTT. The rearrangement joins TRBV5-1 to TRBJ1-1; D is perhaps TRBD1 (5 bases). Between the trimmed V and J ends, which lost 4 bases and 1 base, there was a span of 14 bases. The V gene's germline CDR1 is SGHRS and CDR2 YFSETQ. CDR3 length equals 15 residues.

This clone was seen just once. The CDR3, as DNA: TGTGCCAGTAGTACAGGGGCTGGAAACACCATATATTTT. It codes for CASSTGAGNTIYF. The J gene is TRBJ1-3, the V gene TRBV19; tentatively, D is TRBD1 (6 bases). Looked up from germline, CDR1 is LNHDA and CDR2 is SQIVND (reference sequence). The CDR3 contains 13 residues. Trimming cost V 4 bases and J 2 bases, with 6 bases left between them.

The chain links TRBV6-6 to TRBJ2-7; no clear D gene. The V gene's germline CDR1 is MNHNY and CDR2 SVGAGI (reference sequence). Trimming pared 5 bases from V and 1 base from J, leaving 12 bases between. The CDR3 covers 14 residues. The CDR3 is CASSSEIMSYEQYV. The DNA of the CDR3 is TGTGCCAGCAGTAGTGAGATTATGTCCTACGAGCAGTACGTC.

This chain links TRBV5-1 with TRBJ2-3, with D perhaps TRBD1 (6 bases). Germline assignment: CDR1 SGHRS and CDR2 YFSETQ. Trimming removed 2 bases from V and 1 base from J, with 11 bases in between. The CDR3 covers 15 residues. In nucleotides, the CDR3 is TGCGCCAGCAGCTTCAACAGGGTCGGCACAGATACGCAGTATTTT. Amino acid sequence: CASSFNRVGTDTQYF.

V gene TRBV6-1 combines with J gene TRBJ1-2, with TRBD1 matching over 9 bases. This CDR3 is 14 amino acids long. Looked up from germline, CDR1 is MNHNS and CDR2 is SASEGT. The V gene end was trimmed by 4 bases and the J gene end by 8 bases; junction bases not matched to a gene: 8. CDR3 region: CASSVSGQGLGYTF. In nucleotides, the CDR3 is TGTGCCAGCAGTGTGTCGGGACAGGGATTAGGCTACACCTTC.

The table lists this clone with a few counts. The chain has TRBV2 and TRBJ1-5; possibly TRBD1 for D (6 bases). The V end lost 3 bases, the J end lost 6 bases, and 12 bases lay between the germline ends. Germline CDR1 and CDR2: SNHLY and FYNNEI. The CDR3 runs 14 residues. CDR3 coding DNA: TGTGCCAGCAGTGATACAGGGAAAAGTCAGCCCCAGCATTTT. The encoded protein is CASSDTGKSQPQHF. The whole variable domain, remainder taken from reference TRBV2 and TRBJ1-5, is EPEVTQTPSHQVTQMGQEVILRCVPISNHLYFYWYRQILGQKVEFLVSFYNNEISEKSEIFDDQFSVERPDGSNFTLKIRSTKLEDSAMYFCASSDTGKSQPQHFGDGTRLSIL.

In this sample, this clone turned up once. The V and J genes are TRBV29-1 and TRBJ1-1, with 11 nucleotides matching TRBD1. Losses at the gene ends were 5 bases for V and 5 bases for J; bases not matched to a gene: 7. The germline V gene has CDR1 SQVTM and CDR2 ANQGSEA. The CDR3 has 14 amino acids. The CDR3 DNA reads as TGCAGCGTTTCCGGACAGGGGGCACGGACTGAAGCTTTCTTT. Translated: CSVSGQGARTEAFF.

The V call is TRBV18, the J call TRBJ1-2; D is unclear. CDR3 length: 15 amino acids. Trimming took 0 bases from V and 8 from J, leaving 16 bases between them. Germline loops: CDR1 KGHSH, CDR2 LQKENI. The CDR3 sequence is CASSPPSQAAKGYTF. Here the CDR3 DNA reads TGTGCCAGCTCACCACCGAGCCAGGCCGCAAAAGGCTACACCTTC.

The gene calls are TRBV5-5 and TRBJ2-5, with 7 bases that match TRBD1. Germline CDR1 and CDR2: SGHKS and YYEKEE (reference sequence). CDR3 length: 15 amino acids. Losses at the gene ends were 4 bases for V and 5 bases for J; bases not matched to a gene: 11. The CDR3 sequence is CASSPGTDSPETQYF. Here the CDR3 DNA reads TGTGCCAGCAGCCCAGGGACAGATTCTCCCGAGACCCAGTACTTC.

The genes are TRBV2 and TRBJ2-7, with a weak D call TRBD2 (6 bases). Germline V gene data show CDR1 as SNHLY and CDR2 as FYNNEI. This CDR3 is 13 amino acids long. The germline V and J ends were trimmed by 7 bases and 4 bases, with 14 bases remaining between them. The DNA for the CDR3 is TGTGCCAGCAATCGAGAGACTAGATACGAGCAGTACGTC. This codes for CASNRETRYEQYV.

This clone has more than one count but fewer than ten. The chain combines TRBV6-5 with TRBJ1-2; 9 bases align to TRBD1. V was clipped by 5 bases and J by 5 bases; unmatched bases: 6. The CDR3 has 14 residues. Germline V gene data show CDR1 as MNHEY and CDR2 as SVGAGI. The CDR3 DNA reads as TGTGCCAGCAGTCGGGACAGGGCCTCTTATGGCTACACCTTC. It translates to CASSRDRASYGYTF.

The rearrangement uses TRBV6-5 and TRBJ1-3, with a weak D call TRBD1 (6 bases). Deletions cut 8 bases from V and 3 bases from J, with 17 bases between. The germline V gene encodes CDR1 MNHEY and CDR2 SVGAGI. The CDR3 loop spans 15 amino acids. Here the CDR3 reads CASRLQGLSGNTIYF. The CDR3 region has the DNA TGTGCCAGCCGTCTACAGGGTCTAAGTGGAAACACCATATATTTT.

The chain recombines TRBV30 with TRBJ1-2; TRBD1 matches at 7 bases. With 1 base clipped from V and 2 bases from J, the junction kept 7 bases outside the gene matches. CDR1 and CDR2 from the germline V gene are GTSNPN and SVGIG (reference sequence). The CDR3 has 15 residues. The CDR3 nucleotides read TGTGCCTGGAGTGCGGGGCAAGGGGGCAACTATGGCTACACCTTC. Translating gives CAWSAGQGGNYGYTF.

The chain joins TRBV20-1 to TRBJ1-5, with D maybe TRBD1 (6 bases). Germline V CDR1 and CDR2: DFQATT, SNEGSKA (reference sequence). V lost 3 bases, J lost 2 bases, and 14 bases lay in between. The CDR3 loop spans 15 amino acids. CDR3 residues: CSASQGGGGNQPQHF. In DNA, the CDR3 is TGCAGTGCTAGTCAAGGGGGAGGGGGCAATCAGCCCCAGCATTTT.

Turning to this clone: The sample contains more than one DNA sequence encoding this CDR3. The chain uses TRBV2 and TRBJ2-7, with 8 bases that match TRBD1. CDR1 is SNHLY and CDR2 is FYNNEI in the germline V gene. J lost 5 bases, V lost 6 bases, and 3 bases had no gene match. The CDR3 spans 12 residues. In DNA, the CDR3 is TGTGCCAGCAGCGACAGGGGCAACGAGCAGTACTTC. This codes for CASSDRGNEQYF.

The chain combines TRBV10-3 with TRBJ1-3, with D possibly TRBD1 on 5 matching bases. Germline-derived CDR1 and CDR2 are ENHRY and SYGVKD. Trimming pared 10 bases from V and 0 bases from J, leaving 13 bases between. The CDR3 has 14 amino acids. CDR3 amino acids: CANAGDFSGNTIYF. CDR3 DNA sequence: TGTGCCAACGCCGGGGACTTCTCTGGAAACACCATATATTTT.

The chain couples TRBV10-1 to TRBJ1-5, with 7 bases fitting TRBD1. The germline CDR1 and CDR2 sequences are WNHNN and SYGVQD (reference sequence). The trim removed 9 bases at V and 3 bases at J, leaving 11 bases unmatched. The CDR3 consists of 15 residues. CDR3 amino acids: CARGDSCIPNQPQHF. The CDR3 nucleotides read TGCGCCAGGGGGGACAGTTGTATTCCCAATCAGCCCCAGCATTTT.

This chain uses TRBV18 with TRBJ2-1; 12 positions agree with TRBD2. CDR1 is KGHSH, CDR2 LQKENI, per germline. CDR3 size: 17 residues. V shed 6 bases, J shed 9 bases, and the junction held 15 bases outside the gene matches. The CDR3 loop reads CASSPGSSGGAGGEQFF. As DNA, the CDR3 is TGTGCCAGCTCTCCAGGATCTAGCGGGGGGGCCGGTGGTGAGCAGTTCTTC.

This chain links TRBV4-1 with TRBJ2-3; TRBD2 matches 8 bases. J was trimmed by 4 bases and V by 0 bases; bases with no gene match: 3. The germline gives CDR1 MGHRA, CDR2 YSYEKL. There are 15 residues in the CDR3. The CDR3 is CASSQEGLESDTQYF. CDR3 nucleotide sequence: TGCGCCAGCAGCCAAGAGGGACTAGAATCAGATACGCAGTATTTT.